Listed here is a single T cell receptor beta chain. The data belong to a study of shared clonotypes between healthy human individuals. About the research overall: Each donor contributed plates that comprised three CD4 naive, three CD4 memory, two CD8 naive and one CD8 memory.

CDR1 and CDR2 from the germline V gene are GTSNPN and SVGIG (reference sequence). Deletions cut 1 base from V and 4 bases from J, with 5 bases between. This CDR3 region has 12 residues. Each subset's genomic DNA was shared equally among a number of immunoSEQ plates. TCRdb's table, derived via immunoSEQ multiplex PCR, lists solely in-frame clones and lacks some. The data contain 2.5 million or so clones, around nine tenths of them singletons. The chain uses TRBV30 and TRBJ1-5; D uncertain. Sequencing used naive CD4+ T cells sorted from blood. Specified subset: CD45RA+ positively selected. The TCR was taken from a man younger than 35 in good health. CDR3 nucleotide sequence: TGTGCCTGGAGTGATCCGAATCAGCCCCAGCATTTT. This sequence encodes CAWSDPNQPQHF.